The 4 T cell receptor beta chains below were found in one sample sequenced in a study of T cells in Graves' hyperthyroidism and ophthalmopathy. There were TCR beta CDR3 regions amplified from RNA transcripts. RT-PCR in the first round (using the HTBI primer set) targeted the TCR CDR3. TCRdb re-called the multiplex PCR reads with MiXCR, one entry per CDR3 protein. Of about 420,000 distinct CDR3 sequences in the sample, approximately 15% were seen once. The sequenced sample consisted of blood. All receptors come from a young woman with Graves' hyperthyroidism.

This clonotype was observed many times. The chain is built from TRBV7-9 and TRBJ2-7; no definite D call. This CDR3 is 16 amino acids long. V lost 6 bases and J 2 bases, leaving 20 bases between the germline ends. Looked up from germline, CDR1 is SEHNR and CDR2 is FQNEAQ (reference sequence). CDR3 loop: CASSPWATFLPYEQYF. The CDR3 DNA sequence: TGTGCCAGCAGTCCTTGGGCCACCTTCCTCCCCTACGAGCAGTACTTC.

As regards this clonotype: It may be a read error: a sequence one base away is much more abundant. This CDR3 fails to terminate in the conserved phenylalanine or tryptophan, so it likely reflects a read error. This sequence joins TRBV6-2 or TRBV6-3 and TRBJ2-5; D may be TRBD1 (6 bases). The CDR3 consists of 13 residues. The germline gives CDR1 MNHEY, CDR2 SVGEGT. V lost 6 bases and J 5 bases, leaving 13 bases between the germline ends. The CDR3: CASSNRVVETQYI. The CDR3 DNA reads as TGTGCCAGCAGCAACAGGGTTGTTGAGACCCAGTACATC.

The chain uses TRBV10-1 and TRBJ1-5; TRBD1 agrees at 7 bases. Germline CDR1 reads WNHNN; CDR2 reads SYGVQD (reference sequence). The CDR3 is made up of 15 amino acids. Trimming took 6 bases from V and 4 from J; bases not matched to a gene: 9. The CDR3, as DNA: TGCGCCAGCAGCAACGACAGGGCGGGGAATCAGCCCCAGCATTTT. Amino acids: CASSNDRAGNQPQHF.

This chain links TRBV6-1 with TRBJ2-7; D is perhaps TRBD1 (6 bases). Deletions cut 6 bases from V and 3 bases from J, with 12 bases between. Germline V lookup: CDR1 MNHNS, CDR2 SASEGT. This CDR3 is built from 13 residues. CDR3 amino acids: CASSGTLFYEQYF. The CDR3, as DNA: TGTGCCAGCAGCGGGACACTATTCTACGAGCAGTACTTC.